The T cell receptor beta chain under discussion was sequenced for a study of T cell responses to AZD1222 COVID-19 vaccine. About the study: Second-dose schedules of about 4 or about 12 weeks were combined. Findings and limits, study-wide: Every sample of the repertoires postdated the peak T cell response. The reported proportion of spike-specific TCRs targeting unmutated variant regions was nearly half. Dominant at 160-218 and 743-854, vaccine-associated CD4 TCRs also spanned spike.

The protocol was immunoSEQ multiplex PCR, while the TCRdb copy is restricted to in-frame clones and leaves out a portion. The sample has about 140,000 clones, around 89% seen once. Germline loops: CDR1 SGHRS, CDR2 YFSETQ. The CDR3 length is 17 residues. J lost 1 base, V lost 4 bases, and 12 bases had no gene match. About this clone itself: The antigen remains unidentified.

This TCR was sampled from an adult in good health. Specimen: peripheral blood, collected on day 0 of AZD1222 vaccination. V gene TRBV5-1 combines with J gene TRBJ2-5; 8 bases are shared with TRBD2. CDR3 in DNA: TGCGCCAGCAGCCGAAGGGGATTAGCGGGGACCCAAGAGACCCAGTACTTC. It codes for CASSRRGLAGTQETQYF.